Sequencing of this TCR beta chain was carried out in a study of T cells in Graves' hyperthyroidism and ophthalmopathy. Amplified regions were TCR beta CDR3 sequences from RNA transcripts. HTBI primers drove first-round RT-PCR of the TCR CDR3. TCRdb called the multiplex PCR reads again in MiXCR, with one record for every CDR3 protein. The repertoire has 450,000 to 700,000 distinct CDR3 sequences, around 46% of them found once; the top ten carry about 8.3%. This clonotype was recorded once. Just one base apart from a much larger clone, this may be a read error. Lacking the conserved final phenylalanine or tryptophan, this CDR3 likely reflects a read error. V was trimmed by 1 base and J by 3 bases, leaving 9 bases between them. The CDR3 length is 13 residues. CDR1 and CDR2 (germline): GTSNPN, SVGIG (reference sequence).

The chain couples TRBV30 to TRBJ1-1; D possibly corresponds to TRBD1 (5 bases). The source is a woman aged 18-29 years with Graves' hyperthyroidism. The sample comprised peripheral blood or thyroid tissue (not recorded which). CDR3: CAWSDWGYTEAFL. The CDR3 bases are TGTGCCTGGAGTGACTGGGGGTACACTGAAGCTTTCCTT.